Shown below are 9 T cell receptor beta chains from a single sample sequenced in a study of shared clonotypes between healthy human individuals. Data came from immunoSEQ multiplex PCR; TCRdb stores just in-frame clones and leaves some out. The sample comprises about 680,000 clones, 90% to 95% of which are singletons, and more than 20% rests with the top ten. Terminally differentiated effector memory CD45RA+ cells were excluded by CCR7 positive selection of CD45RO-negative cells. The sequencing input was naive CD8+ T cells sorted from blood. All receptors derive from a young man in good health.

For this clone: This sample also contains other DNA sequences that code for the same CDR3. CDR3 residues: CASSPRAYNEQFF. The CDR3 DNA sequence: TGTGCCAGCAGCCCCCGGGCGTACAATGAGCAGTTCTTC. This chain links TRBV27 with TRBJ2-1; no firm D call. The CDR3 contains 13 residues. Deletions cut 6 bases from V and 4 bases from J, with 10 bases between. Germline CDR1 MNHEY, CDR2 SMNVEV (reference sequence).

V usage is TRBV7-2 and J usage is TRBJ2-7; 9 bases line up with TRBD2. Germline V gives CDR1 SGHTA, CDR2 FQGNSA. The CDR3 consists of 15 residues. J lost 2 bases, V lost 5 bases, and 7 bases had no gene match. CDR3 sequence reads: CASSRHSGSPYEQYF. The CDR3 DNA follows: TGTGCCAGCAGCAGACATAGCGGGAGCCCCTACGAGCAGTACTTC. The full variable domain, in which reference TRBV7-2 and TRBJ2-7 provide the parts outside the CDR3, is GAGVSQSPSNKVTEKGKDVELRCDPISGHTALYWYRQSLGQGLEFLIYFQGNSAPDKSGLPSDRFSAERTGGSVSTLTIQRTQQEDSAVYLCASSRHSGSPYEQYFGPGTRLTVT.

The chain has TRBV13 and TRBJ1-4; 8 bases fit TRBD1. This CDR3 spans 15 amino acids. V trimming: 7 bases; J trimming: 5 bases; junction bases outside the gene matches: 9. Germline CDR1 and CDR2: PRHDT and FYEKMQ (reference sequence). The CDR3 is CASTKPGGANEKLFF. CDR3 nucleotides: TGTGCCAGCACCAAACCAGGGGGCGCGAATGAAAAACTGTTTTTT.

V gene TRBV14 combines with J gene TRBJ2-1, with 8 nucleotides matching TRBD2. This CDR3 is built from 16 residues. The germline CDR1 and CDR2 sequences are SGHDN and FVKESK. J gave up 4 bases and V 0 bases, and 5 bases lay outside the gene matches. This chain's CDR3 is CASSQERLAGYNEQFF. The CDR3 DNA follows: TGTGCCAGCAGCCAAGAACGTCTAGCGGGTTACAATGAGCAGTTCTTC.

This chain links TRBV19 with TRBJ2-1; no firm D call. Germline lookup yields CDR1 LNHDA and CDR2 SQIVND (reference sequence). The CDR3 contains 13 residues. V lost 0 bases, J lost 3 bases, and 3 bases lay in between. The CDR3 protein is CASSIDSYNEQFF. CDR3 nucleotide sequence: TGTGCCAGTAGTATAGACAGCTACAATGAGCAGTTCTTC. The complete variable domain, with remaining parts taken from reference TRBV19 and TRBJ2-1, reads DGGITQSPKYLFRKEGQNVTLSCEQNLNHDAMYWYRQDPGQGLRLIYYSQIVNDFQKGDIAEGYSVSREKKESFPLTVTSAQKNPTAFYLCASSIDSYNEQFFGPGTRLTVL.

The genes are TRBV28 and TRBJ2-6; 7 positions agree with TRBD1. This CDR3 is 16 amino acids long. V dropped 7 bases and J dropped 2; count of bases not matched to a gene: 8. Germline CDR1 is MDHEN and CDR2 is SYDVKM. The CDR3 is CASTWDSPPGANVLTF. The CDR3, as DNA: TGTGCCAGCACATGGGACAGCCCCCCTGGGGCCAACGTCCTGACTTTC.

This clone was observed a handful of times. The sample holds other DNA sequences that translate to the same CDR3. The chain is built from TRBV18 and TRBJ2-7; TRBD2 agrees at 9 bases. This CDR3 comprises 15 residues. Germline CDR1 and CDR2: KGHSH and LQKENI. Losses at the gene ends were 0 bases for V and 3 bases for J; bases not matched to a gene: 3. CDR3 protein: CASSPPGTSFYEQYF. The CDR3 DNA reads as TGTGCCAGCTCACCACCGGGGACTAGCTTCTACGAGCAGTACTTC.

As DNA, the CDR3 is TGTGCCAGCAGTGCAGGGACCTACGAGCAGTACTTC. This translates into CASSAGTYEQYF. The chain carries TRBV5-4 and TRBJ2-7, with D perhaps TRBD1 (5 bases). Germline V gives CDR1 SGHNT, CDR2 YYREEE (reference sequence). The CDR3 contains 12 residues. The germline V and J ends were trimmed by 5 bases and 2 bases, with 8 bases remaining between them.

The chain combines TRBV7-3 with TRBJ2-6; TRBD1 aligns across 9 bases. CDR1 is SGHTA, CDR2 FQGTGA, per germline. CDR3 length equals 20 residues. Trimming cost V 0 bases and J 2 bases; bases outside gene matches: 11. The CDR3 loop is CASSLTEEGQGPPGANVLTF. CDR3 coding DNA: TGTGCCAGCAGCTTAACAGAGGAGGGACAGGGACCCCCTGGGGCCAACGTCCTGACTTTC. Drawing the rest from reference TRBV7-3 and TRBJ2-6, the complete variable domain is GAGVSQTPSNKVTEKGKYVELRCDPISGHTALYWYRQSLGQGPEFLIYFQGTGAADDSGLPNDRFFAVRPEGSVSTLKIQRTERGDSAVYLCASSLTEEGQGPPGANVLTFGAGSRLTVL.